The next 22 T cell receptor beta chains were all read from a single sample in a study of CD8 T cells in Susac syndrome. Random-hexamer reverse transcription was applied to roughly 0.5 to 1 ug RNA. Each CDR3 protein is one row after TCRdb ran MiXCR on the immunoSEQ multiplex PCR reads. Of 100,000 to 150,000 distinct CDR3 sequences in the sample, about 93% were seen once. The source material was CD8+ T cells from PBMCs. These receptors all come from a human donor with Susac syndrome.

The CDR3 region has the DNA TGCAGCACTCTACCGACAGGCACTGAAGCTTTCTTT. Amino acid sequence: CSTLPTGTEAFF. The rearrangement joins TRBV29-1 to TRBJ1-1; D perhaps matches TRBD1 (6 bases). The CDR3 runs to 12 residues. CDR1 SQVTM and CDR2 ANQGSEA come from the germline V gene. V shed 8 bases and J shed 4 bases, with 14 bases lying between them.

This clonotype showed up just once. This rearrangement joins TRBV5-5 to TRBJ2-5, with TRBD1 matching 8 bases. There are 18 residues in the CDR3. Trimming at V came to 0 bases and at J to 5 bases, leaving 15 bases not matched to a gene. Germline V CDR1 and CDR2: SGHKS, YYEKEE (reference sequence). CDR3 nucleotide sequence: TGTGCCAGCAGCTTGGCCAGTCGACAGGGGTTTACGTCGGAGACCCAGTACTTC. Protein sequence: CASSLASRQGFTSETQYF.

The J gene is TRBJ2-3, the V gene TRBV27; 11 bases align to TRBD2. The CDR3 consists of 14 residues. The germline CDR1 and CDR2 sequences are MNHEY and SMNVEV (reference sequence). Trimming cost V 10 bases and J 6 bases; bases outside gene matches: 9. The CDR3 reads CAIRLAGTHDTQYF. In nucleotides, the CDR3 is TGTGCCATTCGACTAGCGGGGACACACGATACGCAGTATTTT.

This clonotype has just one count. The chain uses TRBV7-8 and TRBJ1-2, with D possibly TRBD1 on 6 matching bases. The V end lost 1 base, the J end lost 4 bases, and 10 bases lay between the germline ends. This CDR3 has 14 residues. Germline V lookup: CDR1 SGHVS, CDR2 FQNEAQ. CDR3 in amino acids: CASSLVQGSYGYTF. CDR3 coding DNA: TGTGCCAGCAGCTTAGTCCAGGGGAGCTATGGCTACACCTTC.

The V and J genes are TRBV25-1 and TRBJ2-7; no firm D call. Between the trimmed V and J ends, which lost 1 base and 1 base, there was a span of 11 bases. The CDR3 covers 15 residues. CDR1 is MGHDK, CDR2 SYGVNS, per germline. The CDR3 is CASSESRAGSYEQYF. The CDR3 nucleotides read TGTGCCAGCAGTGAATCCCGGGCAGGTTCCTACGAGCAGTACTTC.

CDR3 region: CASSPGLALYEQYF. CDR3 nucleotide sequence: TGTGCCAGCAGTCCGGGACTAGCCTTGTACGAGCAGTACTTC. This chain connects TRBV27 to TRBJ2-7; 9 bases map to TRBD2. Germline-derived CDR1 and CDR2 are MNHEY and SMNVEV (reference sequence). This CDR3 has 14 residues. The V gene end was trimmed by 5 bases and the J gene end by 4 bases; junction bases not matched to a gene: 6.

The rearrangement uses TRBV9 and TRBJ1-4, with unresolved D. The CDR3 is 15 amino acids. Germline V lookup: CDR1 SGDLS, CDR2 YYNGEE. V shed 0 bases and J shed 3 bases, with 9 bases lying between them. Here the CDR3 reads CASSVDGRANEKLFF. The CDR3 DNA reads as TGTGCCAGCAGCGTAGATGGGCGAGCTAATGAAAAACTGTTTTTT.

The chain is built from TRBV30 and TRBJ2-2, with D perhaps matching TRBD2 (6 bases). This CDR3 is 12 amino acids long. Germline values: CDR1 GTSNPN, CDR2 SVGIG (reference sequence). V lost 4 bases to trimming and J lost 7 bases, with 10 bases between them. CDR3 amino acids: CAWTGGIGELFF. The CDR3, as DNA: TGTGCCTGGACCGGGGGAATCGGGGAGCTGTTTTTT.

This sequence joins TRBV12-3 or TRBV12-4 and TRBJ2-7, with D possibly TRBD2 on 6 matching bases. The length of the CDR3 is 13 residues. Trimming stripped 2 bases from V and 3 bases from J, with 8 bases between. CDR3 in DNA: TGTGCCAGCAGTTTACGGGAGCTCTACGAGCAGTACTTC. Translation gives CASSLRELYEQYF.

The CDR3 region is CASSIGTALYQPQHF. DNA of the CDR3: TGTGCCAGCAGTATCGGGACGGCCCTTTATCAGCCCCAGCATTTT. The V call is TRBV12-3 or TRBV12-4, the J call TRBJ1-5; possible D gene TRBD1, 5 bases. The CDR3 loop spans 15 amino acids. The V and J ends lost 5 bases and 5 bases respectively, with 16 bases between them.

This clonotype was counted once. CDR3 in DNA: TGTGCCAGCAGCTTCGGGGACACCGGGGAGCTGTTTTTT. This codes for CASSFGDTGELFF. The chain couples TRBV5-6 to TRBJ2-2, with D tentatively TRBD2 (5 bases). Trimming cost V 2 bases and J 3 bases, with 5 bases left between them. The CDR3 sequence is 13 residues long. Germline-derived CDR1 and CDR2 are SGHDT and YYEEEE.

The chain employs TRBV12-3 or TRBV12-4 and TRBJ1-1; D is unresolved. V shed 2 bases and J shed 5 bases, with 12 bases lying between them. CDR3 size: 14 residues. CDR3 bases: TGTGCCAGCAGTTTATTGGGATTCAGGACTGAAGCTTTCTTT. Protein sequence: CASSLLGFRTEAFF.

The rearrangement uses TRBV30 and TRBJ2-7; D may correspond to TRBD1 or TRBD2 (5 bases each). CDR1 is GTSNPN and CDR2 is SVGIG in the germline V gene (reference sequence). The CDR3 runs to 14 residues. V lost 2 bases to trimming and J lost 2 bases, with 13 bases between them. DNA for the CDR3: TGTGCCTGGAGTCGGGGCAGGGAGCCCTACGAGCAGTACTTC. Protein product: CAWSRGREPYEQYF.

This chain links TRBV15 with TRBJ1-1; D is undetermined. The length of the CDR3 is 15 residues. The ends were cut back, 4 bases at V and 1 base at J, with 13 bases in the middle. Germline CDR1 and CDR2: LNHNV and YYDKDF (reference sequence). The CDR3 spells CATSNPTRANTEAFF. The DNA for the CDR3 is TGTGCCACCAGCAATCCCACCCGCGCGAACACTGAAGCTTTCTTT.

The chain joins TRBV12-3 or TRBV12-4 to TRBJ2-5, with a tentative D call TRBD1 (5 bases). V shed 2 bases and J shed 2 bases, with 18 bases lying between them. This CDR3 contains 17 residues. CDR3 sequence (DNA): TGTGCCAGCAGTTTATGGCCAGGCAGGGTTAGGCAAGAGACCCAGTACTTC. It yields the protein CASSLWPGRVRQETQYF.

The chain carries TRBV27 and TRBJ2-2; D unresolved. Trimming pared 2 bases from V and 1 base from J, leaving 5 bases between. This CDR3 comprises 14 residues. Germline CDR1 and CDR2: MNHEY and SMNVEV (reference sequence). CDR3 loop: CASSLEQNTGELFF. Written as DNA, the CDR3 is TGTGCCAGCAGTTTAGAACAGAACACCGGGGAGCTGTTTTTT.

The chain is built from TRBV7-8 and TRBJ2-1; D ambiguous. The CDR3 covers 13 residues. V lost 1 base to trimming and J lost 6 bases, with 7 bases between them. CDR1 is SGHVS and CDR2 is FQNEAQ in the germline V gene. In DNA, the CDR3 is TGTGCCAGCAGCTTAGTCTTTGGCAATGAGCAGTTCTTC. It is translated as CASSLVFGNEQFF.

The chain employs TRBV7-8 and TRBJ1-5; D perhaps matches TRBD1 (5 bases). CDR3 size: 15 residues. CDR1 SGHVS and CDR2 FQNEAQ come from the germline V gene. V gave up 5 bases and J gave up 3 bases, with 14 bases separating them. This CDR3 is CASSPSGGFNQPQHF. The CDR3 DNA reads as TGTGCCAGCAGCCCCTCGGGGGGGTTCAATCAGCCCCAGCATTTT.

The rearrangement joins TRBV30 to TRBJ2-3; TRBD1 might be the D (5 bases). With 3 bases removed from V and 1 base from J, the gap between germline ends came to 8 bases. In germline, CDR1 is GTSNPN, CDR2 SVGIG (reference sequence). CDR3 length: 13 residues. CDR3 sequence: CAWSLGGTDTQYF. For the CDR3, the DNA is TGTGCCTGGAGCTTAGGGGGCACAGATACGCAGTATTTT.

CDR3 DNA: TGCAGTGCTAGAGATCGGGTTAGCGACTACAATGAGCAGTTCTTC. It translates to CSARDRVSDYNEQFF. The chain recombines TRBV20-1 with TRBJ2-1; D might be TRBD2 (5 bases). The CDR3 is 15 amino acids. The V gene lost 0 bases and the J gene lost 3 bases, with 12 bases spanning the gap. In germline, CDR1 is DFQATT, CDR2 SNEGSKA (reference sequence).

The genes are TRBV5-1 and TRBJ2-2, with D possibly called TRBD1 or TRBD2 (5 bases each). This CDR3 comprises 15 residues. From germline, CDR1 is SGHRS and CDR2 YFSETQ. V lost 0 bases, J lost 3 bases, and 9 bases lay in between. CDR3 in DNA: TGCGCCAGCAGCTTGGCCGGGGCGGACACCGGGGAGCTGTTTTTT. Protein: CASSLAGADTGELFF.

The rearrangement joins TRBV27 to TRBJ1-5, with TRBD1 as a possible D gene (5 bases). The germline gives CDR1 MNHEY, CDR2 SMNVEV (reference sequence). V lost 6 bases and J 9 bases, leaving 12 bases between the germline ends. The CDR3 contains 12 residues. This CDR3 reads CASSSGGWPQHF. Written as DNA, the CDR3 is TGTGCCAGCAGCTCCGGGGGGTGGCCCCAGCATTTT.